Shown below are 9 T cell receptor beta chains from a single sample sequenced in a study of blood T cell repertoires in COVID-19. The table came from immunoSEQ multiplex PCR; TCRdb's copy has only in-frame clones and leaves some out. The sample lists around 200,000 clones, 80% to 90% occurring once. The sample was peripheral blood. These receptors came from a man between 65 and 79 years old with active or convalescent COVID-19.

The CDR3 loop is CSVLTSGTGGYGYTF. The CDR3 region has the DNA TGCAGCGTACTGACTTCCGGGACAGGGGGCTATGGCTACACCTTC. The chain employs TRBV29-1 and TRBJ1-2, with 11 positions matching TRBD1. Unmatched junction bases numbered 10, after V lost 6 bases and J lost 4 bases. This CDR3 spans 15 amino acids. Germline lookup yields CDR1 SQVTM and CDR2 ANQGSEA. Full variable domain (missing parts from reference TRBV29-1 and TRBJ1-2): SAVISQKPSRDICQRGTSLTIQCQVDSQVTMMFWYRQQPGQSLTLIATANQGSEATYESGFVIDKFPISRPNLTFSTLTVSNMSPEDSSIYLCSVLTSGTGGYGYTFGSGTRLTVV.

The chain couples TRBV14 to TRBJ2-5; 7 positions match TRBD1. V gave up 3 bases and J gave up 1 base; unmatched junction bases: 2. Germline loops: CDR1 SGHDN, CDR2 FVKESK. This CDR3 is built from 14 residues. For the CDR3, the DNA is TGTGCCAGCAGCCACGGACAGGTCCAAGAGACCCAGTACTTC. This encodes CASSHGQVQETQYF.

This chain uses TRBV4-3 with TRBJ2-1, with TRBD1 matching over 9 bases. Germline loops: CDR1 LGHNA, CDR2 YSLEER. This CDR3 contains 18 residues. The V segment lost 0 bases and the J segment 5 bases; nucleotides outside the gene matches: 11. The CDR3 sequence: CASSQDSLTGTGNNEQFF. CDR3 nucleotide sequence: TGCGCCAGCAGCCAAGATAGTCTTACCGGGACAGGGAACAATGAGCAGTTCTTC.

The rearrangement joins TRBV28 to TRBJ2-7; D is perhaps TRBD2 (7 bases). V was trimmed by 2 bases and J by 2 bases, leaving 10 bases between them. The germline V gene has CDR1 MDHEN and CDR2 SYDVKM. This CDR3 is 14 amino acids long. The CDR3 region has the DNA TGTGCCAGCAGTTTAGAGGGGGGGCCCTACGAGCAGTACTTC. Protein product: CASSLEGGPYEQYF.

The gene calls are TRBV5-1 and TRBJ1-5; the D gene is possibly TRBD1 (6 bases). The CDR3 runs to 13 residues. Germline assignment: CDR1 SGHRS and CDR2 YFSETQ. V lost 1 base and J 8 bases, leaving 10 bases between the germline ends. The CDR3 sequence is CASSLQGREPQHF. The CDR3 nucleotides read TGCGCCAGCAGCTTGCAGGGGAGGGAGCCCCAGCATTTT.

The J gene is TRBJ1-4, the V gene TRBV18; D call uncertain. The V end lost 3 bases, the J end lost 7 bases, and 12 bases lay between the germline ends. Germline-derived CDR1 and CDR2 are KGHSH and LQKENI. This CDR3 region has 14 residues. The CDR3 nucleotides are TGTGCCAGCTCACCTGTGAGCTTAAGTGAAAAACTGTTTTTT. Translating gives CASSPVSLSEKLFF.

This clone was picked up a small number of times. The gene calls are TRBV2 and TRBJ1-2; 7 bases match TRBD1. CDR1 and CDR2 (germline): SNHLY, FYNNEI. With V trimmed by 2 bases and J by 5 bases, 8 bases remained unmatched. There are 15 residues in the CDR3. In nucleotides, the CDR3 is TGTGCCAGCAGTGAAATGCAGGGGGAGTGGTATGGCTACACCTTC. Protein: CASSEMQGEWYGYTF.

This rearrangement joins TRBV5-1 to TRBJ1-2, with D perhaps TRBD1 (6 bases). Per the germline V gene, CDR1 is SGHRS and CDR2 is YFSETQ. The CDR3 totals 14 residues. V lost 0 bases and J lost 7, with 13 bases in between. Here the CDR3 reads CASSLVDRTSGYTF. For the CDR3, the DNA is TGCGCCAGCAGCTTGGTGGACAGAACGAGTGGCTACACCTTC.

Here the CDR3 DNA reads TGTGCCAGCAGGTATCGGGACAGTTTGAACACTGAAGCTTTCTTT. It encodes CASRYRDSLNTEAFF. This chain links TRBV6-5 with TRBJ1-1; 7 bases agree with TRBD1. J lost 0 bases, V lost 6 bases, and 7 bases had no gene match. The CDR3 extends over 15 amino acids. The germline gives CDR1 MNHEY, CDR2 SVGAGI.